This T cell receptor beta chain is from a study of blood T cell repertoires in COVID-19. Overall study context: The United States, Italy and Spain supplied acute and convalescent COVID-19 samples. T cells, B-cell-depleted T cells, or PBMCs provided the cDNA or gDNA that served as material.

Original analysis: From reference gene primer amplification, estimates of nucleated cell counts were derived. Profiled with immunoSEQ multiplex PCR; TCRdb holds only in-frame clones, not every one. From that table come the V and J calls and clone size; the DNA was used to work out D and trimming. This table has about 180,000 clones, 85% to 90% appearing once. CDR1 is SGHRS and CDR2 is YFSETQ in the germline V gene. The CDR3 is 15 residues long. V lost 4 bases and J lost 4; bases outside the gene matches: 8. The source is a woman younger than 45 with active or convalescent COVID-19. The sequencing input was peripheral blood. The chain carries TRBV5-1 and TRBJ2-1; TRBD2 matches 7 bases. CDR3 in DNA: TGCGCCAGCAGCACAAGCGGGGACCTTTACAATGAGCAGTTCTTC. The encoded protein is CASSTSGDLYNEQFF.